This TCR beta chain is from a study of shared T cell receptors in the human thymus. Repertoires were generated with immunoSEQ multiplex PCR, while TCRdb's copy carries only in-frame clones and drops some. In the table there are about 400,000 clones, 95% of which are singletons. The germline V gene has CDR1 MRHNA and CDR2 SNTAGT. Trimming cost V 2 bases and J 8 bases; bases outside gene matches: 3. The length of the CDR3 is 13 residues. The TCR comes from a human donor. The V and J genes are TRBV6-4 and TRBJ2-1; TRBD2 aligns across 7 bases. The specimen was thymocytes. The CDR3 is CASSDGRGHEQFF. CDR3 in DNA: TGTGCCAGCAGTGACGGGAGGGGTCATGAGCAGTTCTTC.